This T cell receptor beta chain was obtained from a study of T-cell reconstitution after alpha-beta-depleted transplantation in children. Construction of the TCRbeta library involved unique molecular identifiers. TCRdb reprocessed the PCR reads via MiXCR and lists one record per CDR3 protein. Of 900,000 or so distinct CDR3 sequences in the sample, approximately 15% were seen once. With V trimmed by 3 bases and J by 5 bases, 8 bases remained unmatched. Germline V gene data show CDR1 as LNHDA and CDR2 as SQIVND (reference sequence). The CDR3 has 15 residues. This clonotype was seen a handful of times. The sequencing here drew on PBMCs, mostly from graft donor cells, taken 360 days after TCRalphabeta/CD19-depleted stem cell transplant. This clonotype was sampled from a male patient aged 10 to 17 who had a stem cell transplant for acute lymphoblastic leukemia, so the T cells may come from the graft donor. V gene TRBV19 combines with J gene TRBJ2-5; 8 bases map to TRBD1. The CDR3: CASSIRTGLGETQYF. In DNA, the CDR3 is TGTGCCAGTAGTATCAGGACAGGGCTCGGCGAGACCCAGTACTTC.